This T cell receptor (beta chain) emerged from a study of blood T cell repertoires in COVID-19. The CDR3 spans 13 residues. CDR1 MNHEY and CDR2 SMNVEV come from the germline V gene (reference sequence). The V and J ends lost 3 bases and 7 bases respectively, with 12 bases between them. Libraries were prepared by immunoSEQ multiplex PCR; TCRdb keeps only in-frame clonotypes and omits some of them. This repertoire shows fewer than 110,000 clones, around 83% found once; its top ten account for around 4.5%. The sequenced sample was peripheral blood. The clonotype was recovered from a man between 65 and 85 years old with acute or convalescent COVID-19. The chain has TRBV27 and TRBJ1-1; TRBD1 is a possible D gene (6 bases). CDR3 sequence: CASSFSRGIEAFF. The CDR3 bases are TGTGCCAGCAGTTTTAGCAGGGGAATTGAAGCTTTCTTT.